The present entry profiles one T cell receptor beta chain with its context. Its antigen is undetermined. It was across several immunoSEQ plates that each subset's genomic DNA was evenly split. Sequencing used immunoSEQ multiplex PCR; TCRdb keeps in-frame clones, though not all of them. The sample includes approximately 2,300,000 clones, 85% to 95% of them seen just once. A split of CD4+ cells into CD45RA+ naive and CD45RA-negative memory subsets was performed. This sample was taken from a study of shared clonotypes between healthy human individuals. Overall study context: CD4 naive and memory got three plates each, CD8 naive two, CD8 memory one.

Germline values: CDR1 SGHAT, CDR2 FQNNGV. Losses at the gene ends were 3 bases for V and 0 bases for J; bases not matched to a gene: 12. This CDR3 is built from 19 residues. Overall study results and limits: A generally larger estimated richness was seen in naive subsets than in memory subsets.

The material sequenced was naive CD4+ T cells from PBMCs. The subset: CD45RA+ positively selected. The chain has TRBV11-2 and TRBJ2-4, with 9 nucleotides matching TRBD2. The receptor comes from a man aged 18 to 30 in good health. Some clones in this sample may be carry-over from other donors' samples. The CDR3 DNA sequence: TGTGCCAGCAGCTTCCCTCAATTCACTAGCGGGCTAGCCAAAAACATTCAGTACTTC. Its protein is CASSFPQFTSGLAKNIQYF. Together with reference TRBV11-2 and TRBJ2-4, the CDR3 gives the full variable domain: EAGVAQSPRYKIIEKRQSVAFWCNPISGHATLYWYQQILGQGPKLLIQFQNNGVVDDSQLPKDRFSAERLKGVDSTLKIQPAKLEDSAVYLCASSFPQFTSGLAKNIQYFGAGTRLSVL.